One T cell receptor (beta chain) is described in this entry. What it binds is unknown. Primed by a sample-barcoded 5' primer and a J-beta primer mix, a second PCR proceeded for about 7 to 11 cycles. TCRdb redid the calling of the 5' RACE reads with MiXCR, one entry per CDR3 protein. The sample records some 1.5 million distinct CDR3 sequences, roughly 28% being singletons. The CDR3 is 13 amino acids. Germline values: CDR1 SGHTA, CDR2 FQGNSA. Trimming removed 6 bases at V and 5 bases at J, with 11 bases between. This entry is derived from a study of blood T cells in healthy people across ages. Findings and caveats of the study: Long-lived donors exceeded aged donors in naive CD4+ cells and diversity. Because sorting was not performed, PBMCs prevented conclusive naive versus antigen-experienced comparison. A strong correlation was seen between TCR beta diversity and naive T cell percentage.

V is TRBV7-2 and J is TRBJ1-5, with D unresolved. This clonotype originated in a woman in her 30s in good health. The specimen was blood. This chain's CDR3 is CASSTRPDQPQHF. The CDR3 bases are TGTGCCAGCAGTACCCGGCCGGATCAGCCCCAGCATTTT.